The entry below describes one T cell receptor beta chain. CDR3 size: 15 residues. J was trimmed by 6 bases and V by 4 bases; bases with no gene match: 12. Germline-derived CDR1 and CDR2 are LGHDT and YNNKEL (reference sequence). Profiling relied on immunoSEQ multiplex PCR, and the TCRdb table lists in-frame clones only, not all of them. The sample includes some 150,000 clones, 89% of them seen just once. This sample is part of a study of blood T cell repertoires in COVID-19. Overall study context: Acute and convalescent COVID-19 specimens originated in the United States, Italy and Spain.

Participants spanned ages about 18 to 95 years and resided in 20 to 30 US areas. Each participant's cohort was designated according to participant-reported clinical history. Two negative PCRs, clearance, or symptom resolution had been documented for recovered Cohort 3 donors. What was sequenced was PBMCs or T cells enriched from blood (not recorded which). The clonotype comes from a woman aged 18-29 years who had recovered from COVID-19. V is TRBV3-1 (or the pseudogene TRBV3-2) and J is TRBJ2-7, with TRBD2 matching 7 bases. The CDR3: CASSPSLRETAEQYF. CDR3 DNA: TGTGCCAGCAGCCCTTCGTTGCGGGAGACGGCCGAGCAGTACTTC.